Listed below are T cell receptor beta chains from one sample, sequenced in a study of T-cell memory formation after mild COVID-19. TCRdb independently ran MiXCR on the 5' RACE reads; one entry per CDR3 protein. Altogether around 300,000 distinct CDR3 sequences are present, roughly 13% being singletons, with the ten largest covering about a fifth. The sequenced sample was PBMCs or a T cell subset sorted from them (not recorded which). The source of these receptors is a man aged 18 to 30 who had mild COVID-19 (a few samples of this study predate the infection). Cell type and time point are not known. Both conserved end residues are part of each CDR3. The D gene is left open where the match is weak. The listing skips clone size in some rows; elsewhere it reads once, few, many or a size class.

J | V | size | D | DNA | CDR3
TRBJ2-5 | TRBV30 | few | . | TGTGCCTGGAGTAGGGGGGGGACAGTTCGGGAGACCCAGTACTTC | CAWSRGGTVRETQYF
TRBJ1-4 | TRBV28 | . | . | TGTGCCAGCAGCTCGGGGGGCACCACGAGGGAAAAACTGTTTTTT | CASSSGGTTREKLFF
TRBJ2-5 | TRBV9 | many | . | TGTGCCAGCAGCGAGGGGCTAGGGGAGACCCAGTACTTC | CASSEGLGETQYF
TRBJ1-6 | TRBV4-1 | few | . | TGCGCCAGCAGCCTCCGAGGGGGTAGGGTCGATAATTCACCCCTCCACTTT | CASSLRGGRVDNSPLHF
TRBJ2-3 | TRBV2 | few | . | TGTGCCAGCAGTGCCCTCGGCACAGATACGCAGTATTTT | CASSALGTDTQYF
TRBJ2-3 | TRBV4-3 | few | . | TGCGCCAGCAGCCAAGAGGAGGGATCGGCGCAGTATTTT | CASSQEEGSAQYF
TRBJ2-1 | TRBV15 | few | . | TGTGCCACCAGCAGAGGGCTTTACAATGAGCAGTTCTTC | CATSRGLYNEQFF
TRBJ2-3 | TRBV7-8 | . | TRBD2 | TGTGCCAGCAGCTTGCCTAGCGGGGATTGGGGGAATACGCAGTATTTT | CASSLPSGDWGNTQYF
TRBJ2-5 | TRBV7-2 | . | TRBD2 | TGTGCCAGCAGCAGGACTAGCGACCAAGAGACCCAGTACTTC | CASSRTSDQETQYF
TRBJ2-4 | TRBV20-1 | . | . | TGCAGCCTCATAGCCAAAAACATTCAGTACTTC | CSLIAKNIQYF
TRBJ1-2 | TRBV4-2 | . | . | TGTGCCAGCAGCCCCGGGGGAGGTGATGGCTACACCTTC | CASSPGGGDGYTF
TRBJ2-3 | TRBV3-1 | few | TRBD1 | TGTGCCAGCAGCCAAGGGACAGGAGCGCTAGATACGCAGTATTTT | CASSQGTGALDTQYF
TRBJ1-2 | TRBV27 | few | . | TGTGCCAGCAGTCCCAGGACACGTTCTAACTATGGCTACACCTTC | CASSPRTRSNYGYTF
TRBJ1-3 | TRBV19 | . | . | TGTGCCAGTAGTATGACACGCTCTGGAAACACCATATATTTT | CASSMTRSGNTIYF
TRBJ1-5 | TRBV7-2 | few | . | TGTGCCAGCAGCCCTCGTGTGGATCAGCCCCAGCATTTT | CASSPRVDQPQHF
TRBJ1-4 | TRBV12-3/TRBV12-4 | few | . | TGTGCCAGCAGTCCGGAGAGGGGTTACGAAAAACTGTTTTTT | CASSPERGYEKLFF
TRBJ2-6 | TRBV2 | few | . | TGTGCCAGTGGGATACCTGGGGCCAACGTCCTGACTTTC | CASGIPGANVLTF
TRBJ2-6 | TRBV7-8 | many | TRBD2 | TGTGCCAGCAATAGACTAGCGGCTAACTCTGGGGCCAACGTCCTGACTTTC | CASNRLAANSGANVLTF
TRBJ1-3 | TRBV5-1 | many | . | TGCGCCAGCAGCCCCGACCGACAAGGCGACTCTGGAAACACCATATATTTT | CASSPDRQGDSGNTIYF
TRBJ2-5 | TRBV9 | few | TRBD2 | TGTGCCAGCAGCGTACAGGGGACTAGAGAAGAGACCCAGTACTTC | CASSVQGTREETQYF
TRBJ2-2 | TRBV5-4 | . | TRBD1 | TGTGCCAGCAGCTCGGACAGGGTGAACACCGGGGAGCTGTTTTTT | CASSSDRVNTGELFF
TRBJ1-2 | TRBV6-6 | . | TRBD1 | TGTGCCAGCACCCTGACAGGGGCCTATGGCTACACCTTC | CASTLTGAYGYTF
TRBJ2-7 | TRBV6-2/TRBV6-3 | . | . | TGTGCCAGCAGCTATCGCCTGGACTCGACCTACGAGCAGTACTTC | CASSYRLDSTYEQYF
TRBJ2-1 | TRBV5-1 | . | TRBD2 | TGCGCCAGCAGCTCGGGACTAGCGGGGTATACCTATCCCCACAATGAGCAGTTCTTC | CASSSGLAGYTYPHNEQFF
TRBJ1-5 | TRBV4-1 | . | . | TGCGCCAGCAGCCCCCGGGCCGTTAGCAATCAGCCCCAGCATTTT | CASSPRAVSNQPQHF
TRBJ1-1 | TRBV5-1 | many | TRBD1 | TGCGCCAGCAGCGCACAGGGGGCGATAGCTGAAGCTTTCTTT | CASSAQGAIAEAFF
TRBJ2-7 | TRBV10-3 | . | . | TGTGCCATCAGTGGGGGCTACGAGCAGTACTTC | CAISGGYEQYF
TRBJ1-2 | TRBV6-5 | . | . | TGTGCCAGCAGTTACCCAGGATCCTATGGCTACACCTTC | CASSYPGSYGYTF
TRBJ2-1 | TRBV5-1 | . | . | TGCGCCAGCAGCTTGGGGCCTAGCTACAATGAGCAGTTCTTC | CASSLGPSYNEQFF
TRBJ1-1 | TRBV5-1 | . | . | TGCGCCAGCCACCAGGGGCGTAGGAAGGATGAAGCTTTCTTT | CASHQGRRKDEAFF
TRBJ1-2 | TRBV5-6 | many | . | TGTGCCAGCAGCTTGGTGGGGTACTATGGCTACACCTTC | CASSLVGYYGYTF
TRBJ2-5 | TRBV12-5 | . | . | TGTGCTAGTGGTTTGGGGCCCGTGGACAGCCAAGAGACCCAGTACTTC | CASGLGPVDSQETQYF
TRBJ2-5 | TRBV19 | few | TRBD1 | TGTGCCAGTATGGGACAGGGGAAAGAGACCCAGTACTTC | CASMGQGKETQYF
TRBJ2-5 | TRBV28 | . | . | TGTGCCAGCAGTTCCGGACACGAAGAGACCCAGTACTTC | CASSSGHEETQYF
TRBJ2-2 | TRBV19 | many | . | TGTGCCACCTCGGGGACCGCGAACACCGGGGAGCTGTTTTTT | CATSGTANTGELFF
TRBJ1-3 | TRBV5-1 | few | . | TGCGCCAGCAGCTTGGCTGGATCGGGGGCTGGAAACACCATATATTTT | CASSLAGSGAGNTIYF
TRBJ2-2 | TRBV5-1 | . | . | TGCGCCAGCAGCCCGAGGACAGACACCGGGGAGCTGTTTTTT | CASSPRTDTGELFF
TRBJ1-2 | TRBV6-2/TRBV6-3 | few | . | TGTGCCAGCAGTTACTCGCGGGGACATCCCTATGGCTACACCTTC | CASSYSRGHPYGYTF
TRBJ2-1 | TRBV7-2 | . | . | TGTGCCAGCAGCGATGTGAGGGTACTAGTTTACAATGAGCAGTTCTTC | CASSDVRVLVYNEQFF
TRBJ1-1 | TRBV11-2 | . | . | TGTGCCAGCAGCCCACAGGGACTGAAAGCTTTCTTT | CASSPQGLKAFF
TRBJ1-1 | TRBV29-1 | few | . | TGCAGCGTTGAGAGCACACTCACTGAAGCTTTCTTT | CSVESTLTEAFF
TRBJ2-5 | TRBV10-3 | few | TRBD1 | TGTGCCATCAGGCCGGGACAGTTTAATTTCGCTACCCAACAAGAGACCCAGTACTTC | CAIRPGQFNFATQQETQYF
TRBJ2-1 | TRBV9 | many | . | TGTGCCAGCAGCGCCTCGCCCCATGAGCAGTTCTTC | CASSASPHEQFF
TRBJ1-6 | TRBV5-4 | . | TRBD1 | TGTGCCAGCAGCCCCGGACAGGCTCGATCACCCCTCCACTTT | CASSPGQARSPLHF
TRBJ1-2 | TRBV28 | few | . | TGTGCCAGCAGTCGGGGGACACTTGCGTATGGCTACACCTTC | CASSRGTLAYGYTF
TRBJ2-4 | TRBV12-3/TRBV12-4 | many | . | TGTGCCAGCAGTTTGGCCGGGCTAGCCAAAAACATTCAGTACTTC | CASSLAGLAKNIQYF
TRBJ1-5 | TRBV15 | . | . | TGTGCCACCAGCAGCACAGGGTCGAATCAGCCCCAGCATTTT | CATSSTGSNQPQHF